A selection of T cell receptor beta chains follows, all from one sample in a study of siplizumab effects on memory and regulatory T cells. The protocol was immunoSEQ multiplex PCR, while the TCRdb copy is restricted to in-frame clones and leaves out a portion. The sample holds 100,000 or so clones; about 90% are singletons and the top ten take around 0.77%. Sequencing input: Tregs sorted from blood. These receptors originate from a human donor in good health. Each CDR3 is given with its conserved first and last residue. A D gene is named only where the DNA matches it firmly. A row's size may be missing; if present it is once, few, many or a size class.

CDR3nt: TGTGCCAGCAGTATTAAGCGGGTGAGCTCCTACAATGAGCAGTTCTTC; CDR3aa: CASSIKRVSSYNEQFF; j_gene: TRBJ2-1; v_gene: TRBV2; d_gene: NA; abundance: NA
CDR3nt: TGTGCCAGCAGTCAACTAGCGGGAGGGCCGGGGGATGAGCAGTTCTTC; CDR3aa: CASSQLAGGPGDEQFF; j_gene: TRBJ2-1; v_gene: TRBV28; d_gene: TRBD2; abundance: NA
CDR3nt: TGTGCCAGCTCACCTTACTACGTGGAAGAGACCCAGTACTTC; CDR3aa: CASSPYYVEETQYF; j_gene: TRBJ2-5; v_gene: TRBV18; d_gene: NA; abundance: NA
CDR3nt: TGCACCAGCAGGCAAGGCGGGAGGAACACCGGGGAGCTGTTTTTT; CDR3aa: CTSRQGGRNTGELFF; j_gene: TRBJ2-2; v_gene: TRBV5-1; d_gene: TRBD2; abundance: NA
CDR3nt: TGTGTCAGCAGTTACTCGACGGCCCAAGAGACCCAGTACTTC; CDR3aa: CVSSYSTAQETQYF; j_gene: TRBJ2-5; v_gene: TRBV6-5; d_gene: NA; abundance: NA
CDR3nt: TGTGCCATCAGTGAGAGGGCTACTAGCGGGGCCTTTCAAGAGACCCAGTACTTC; CDR3aa: CAISERATSGAFQETQYF; j_gene: TRBJ2-5; v_gene: TRBV10-3; d_gene: TRBD2; abundance: once
CDR3nt: TGTGCCAGCAGCCACCTTCGACAGGGGGCCTACGAGCAGTACTTC; CDR3aa: CASSHLRQGAYEQYF; j_gene: TRBJ2-7; v_gene: TRBV5-6; d_gene: TRBD1; abundance: NA
CDR3nt: TGTGCCAGCGTACCTTCCGGGACAGGGGGTTTTGGCTACACCTTC; CDR3aa: CASVPSGTGGFGYTF; j_gene: TRBJ1-2; v_gene: TRBV7-9; d_gene: TRBD1; abundance: NA
CDR3nt: TGTGCCAGCAGCTCCAAGAAGGGGAAATTCTACGAGCAGTACTTC; CDR3aa: CASSSKKGKFYEQYF; j_gene: TRBJ2-7; v_gene: TRBV5-4; d_gene: NA; abundance: NA
CDR3nt: TGTGCCAGTAGTATAGATAGAGATCAGCCCCAGCATTTT; CDR3aa: CASSIDRDQPQHF; j_gene: TRBJ1-5; v_gene: TRBV19; d_gene: NA; abundance: NA
CDR3nt: TGTGCCAGCAGTGGCTACAGCTCTGGAAACACCATATATTTT; CDR3aa: CASSGYSSGNTIYF; j_gene: TRBJ1-3; v_gene: TRBV6-1; d_gene: NA; abundance: NA
CDR3nt: TGTGCCAGTAGTATGGGTGGCCTTAGCAATCAGCCCCAGCATTTT; CDR3aa: CASSMGGLSNQPQHF; j_gene: TRBJ1-5; v_gene: TRBV19; d_gene: NA; abundance: few
CDR3nt: TGTGCCAGCGGAACAGGGGCGTACGAGCAGTACTTC; CDR3aa: CASGTGAYEQYF; j_gene: TRBJ2-7; v_gene: TRBV5-5; d_gene: TRBD1; abundance: NA
CDR3nt: TGTGCCAGCAGCTCCGGACTAGCGGGAGGCGTGCAGTATTTT; CDR3aa: CASSSGLAGGVQYF; j_gene: TRBJ2-3; v_gene: TRBV11-3; d_gene: TRBD2; abundance: once
CDR3nt: TGTGCCAGCAGCTTGGTCGGGAGAAGCGGGAGCACAGATACGCAGTATTTT; CDR3aa: CASSLVGRSGSTDTQYF; j_gene: TRBJ2-3; v_gene: TRBV5-4; d_gene: NA; abundance: NA
CDR3nt: TGTGCCAGCAGCTTTCGACAGGGATGGACCGGGGAGCTGTTTTTT; CDR3aa: CASSFRQGWTGELFF; j_gene: TRBJ2-2; v_gene: TRBV5-5; d_gene: TRBD1; abundance: NA
CDR3nt: TGCAGCGTACGACAGGGGGCGCGGTATGGCTACACCTTC; CDR3aa: CSVRQGARYGYTF; j_gene: TRBJ1-2; v_gene: TRBV29-1; d_gene: TRBD1; abundance: NA
CDR3nt: TGTGCCAGCAGCTTAGATTTGGCTAGCGGGAATATTGAGCAGTTCTTC; CDR3aa: CASSLDLASGNIEQFF; j_gene: TRBJ2-1; v_gene: TRBV7-2; d_gene: TRBD2; abundance: NA
CDR3nt: TGTGCCAGCAGCCAAGATAAGGGACTCTCATCATACGAGCAGTACTTC; CDR3aa: CASSQDKGLSSYEQYF; j_gene: TRBJ2-7; v_gene: TRBV4-2; d_gene: NA; abundance: NA
CDR3nt: TGTGCCAGCAGCTTAGCGTCTTCCCCCCGGTTAGGAGATACGCAGTATTTT; CDR3aa: CASSLASSPRLGDTQYF; j_gene: TRBJ2-3; v_gene: TRBV7-9; d_gene: NA; abundance: NA
CDR3nt: TGCGCCAGCAGCTTGGGGCAGTTTCGTATGAACACTGAAGCTTTCTTT; CDR3aa: CASSLGQFRMNTEAFF; j_gene: TRBJ1-1; v_gene: TRBV5-1; d_gene: NA; abundance: NA
CDR3nt: TGTGCCAGCAGTTTGCGGGAAAGCTCCTACAATGAGCAGTTCTTC; CDR3aa: CASSLRESSYNEQFF; j_gene: TRBJ2-1; v_gene: TRBV6-5; d_gene: NA; abundance: NA
CDR3nt: TGTGCCAGCAGCTACGGGACGGTGACCTACGAGCAGTACTTC; CDR3aa: CASSYGTVTYEQYF; j_gene: TRBJ2-7; v_gene: TRBV7-9; d_gene: NA; abundance: NA
CDR3nt: TGTGCCAGCAGCGTTCAGGGGATAACAGGGGACACTGAAGCTTTCTTT; CDR3aa: CASSVQGITGDTEAFF; j_gene: TRBJ1-1; v_gene: TRBV9; d_gene: TRBD1; abundance: NA
CDR3nt: TGTGCCAGCAGAAAACAGGGTTATACCCAGTACTTC; CDR3aa: CASRKQGYTQYF; j_gene: TRBJ2-5; v_gene: TRBV28; d_gene: NA; abundance: NA